These 30 T cell receptor beta chains were all obtained from the same sample, sequenced in a study of a mutant IDH1 vaccine in newly diagnosed glioma. Clones were read by immunoSEQ multiplex PCR, and TCRdb kept only the in-frame ones, dropping some. The sample yields some 49,000 clones, more than 75% seen once. No antigen has been assigned to these receptors. Described time point: week 47, end of study. Every vaccination contained 300 ug of the mutant IDH1 20-mer peptide and was paired with topical imiquimod. This specimen was PBMCs, taken from a glioma patient whose treatment included an IDH1 peptide vaccine. The receptors shown here come from a woman aged 40 to 50 with glioma. Some clones in this sample may be carry-over from other donors' samples.

This clone has more than one count but fewer than ten. The chain links TRBV5-1 to TRBJ2-2; 8 bases line up with TRBD1. This CDR3 contains 14 residues. From germline, CDR1 is SGHRS and CDR2 YFSETQ. The V gene end was trimmed by 5 bases and the J gene end by 7 bases; junction bases not matched to a gene: 7. The CDR3 DNA reads TGCGCCAGCAGTCCGGACAGGGTAGGCGGGGAGCTGTTTTTT. Translated: CASSPDRVGGELFF.

This rearrangement joins TRBV5-1 to TRBJ2-1; D perhaps matches TRBD2 (5 bases). The CDR3 has 12 amino acids. Germline values: CDR1 SGHRS, CDR2 YFSETQ. V was trimmed by 2 bases and J by 9 bases, leaving 9 bases between them. The CDR3 nucleotides are TGCGCCAGCAGCTTAGATAGCGCTGAGCAGTTCTTC. Protein: CASSLDSAEQFF.

In its sample, this clone was seen once. The chain couples TRBV9 to TRBJ2-7; 7 bases are shared with TRBD1. The CDR3 runs to 15 residues. CDR1 is SGDLS, CDR2 YYNGEE, per germline. Trimming at V came to 0 bases and at J to 0 bases, leaving 3 bases not matched to a gene. This CDR3 reads CASSVGDSYSYEQYF. CDR3 nucleotide sequence: TGTGCCAGCAGCGTAGGGGACAGCTACTCCTACGAGCAGTACTTC.

In this sample, this clone turned up a few times. The V and J genes are TRBV5-1 and TRBJ2-1, with TRBD2 identical over 7 bases. This CDR3 is 15 amino acids long. CDR1 is SGHRS, CDR2 YFSETQ, per germline. The ends lost 1 base at V and 5 bases at J; junction bases unmatched: 6. Here the CDR3 reads CASSLNGLADNEQFF. DNA for the CDR3: TGCGCCAGCAGCTTGAATGGCCTAGCGGACAATGAGCAGTTCTTC.

This clone was seen only a few times. The J gene is TRBJ1-1, the V gene TRBV30; the D gene is possibly TRBD1 (6 bases). The CDR3 sequence is 14 residues long. Trimming removed 0 bases at V and 4 bases at J, with 12 bases between. Looked up from germline, CDR1 is GTSNPN and CDR2 is SVGIG (reference sequence). CDR3 bases: TGTGCCTGGAGTGTACACAGGGTCGGCACTGAAGCTTTCTTT. Residues: CAWSVHRVGTEAFF.

The chain joins TRBV2 to TRBJ2-3; 9 positions match TRBD1. The J segment lost 9 bases and the V segment lost 7 bases, leaving 8 bases of the junction unmatched. This CDR3 spans 13 amino acids. The V gene's germline CDR1 is SNHLY and CDR2 FYNNEI. In DNA form, the CDR3 reads TGTGCCAGCACCTGGGACAGGGTCGCCACGCAGTATTTT. As protein: CASTWDRVATQYF.

There are a few counts of this clone. In DNA, the CDR3 is TGTGCCATCAGTGACGGACATAACACTGAAGCTTTCTTT. Translating it yields CAISDGHNTEAFF. This chain links TRBV10-3 with TRBJ1-1, with D possibly being TRBD1 (5 bases). The CDR3 covers 13 residues. Looked up from germline, CDR1 is ENHRY and CDR2 is SYGVKD. V was cut by 3 bases and J by 2 bases, with 7 bases left in between.

This rearrangement joins TRBV7-9 to TRBJ2-7; 7 nucleotides line up with TRBD2. CDR1 is SEHNR, CDR2 FQNEAQ, per germline (reference sequence). This CDR3 comprises 15 residues. The junction had 7 bases not matched to a gene; V was cut back by 1 base and J by 4 bases. CDR3 nucleotides: TGTGCCAGCAGCTTAGGGGGCATCGGGGGGTACGAGCAGTACTTC. Protein product: CASSLGGIGGYEQYF.

The chain employs TRBV7-9 and TRBJ1-4, with 7 bases fitting TRBD1. The germline V gene has CDR1 SEHNR and CDR2 FQNEAQ (reference sequence). The CDR3 covers 14 residues. Losses at the gene ends were 3 bases for V and 5 bases for J; bases not matched to a gene: 3. The CDR3 bases are TGTGCCAGCAGCTTTGGGACAGAGAATGAAAAACTGTTTTTT. The encoded protein is CASSFGTENEKLFF. The full variable domain, in which reference TRBV7-9 and TRBJ1-4 provide the parts outside the CDR3, is DTGVSQNPRHKITKRGQNVTFRCDPISEHNRLYWYRQTLGQGPEFLTYFQNEAQLEKSRLLSDRFSAERPKGSFSTLEIQRTEQGDSAMYLCASSFGTENEKLFFGSGTQLSVL.

The V and J genes are TRBV9 and TRBJ1-5; TRBD1 might be the D (5 bases). Germline CDR1 SGDLS, CDR2 YYNGEE. Trimming shortened V by 7 bases and J by 7 bases, and 15 bases separated the two germline ends. The CDR3 has 13 amino acids. The CDR3 sequence is CASSGGGGQPQHF. DNA of the CDR3: TGTGCCAGCTCGGGAGGTGGGGGACAGCCCCAGCATTTT.

The rearrangement uses TRBV2 and TRBJ2-1; 9 positions match TRBD1. The CDR3 length is 14 residues. The V and J ends lost 9 bases and 0 bases, in that order; junction bases with no gene match: 3. Germline CDR1 SNHLY, CDR2 FYNNEI. As DNA, the CDR3 is TGTGCCAGAGGGACAGGGTCCTCCTACAATGAGCAGTTCTTC. This translates into CARGTGSSYNEQFF.

Note on this clone: This sample includes further DNA sequences coding for the same CDR3. This chain joins TRBV10-2 and TRBJ1-5; 7 bases are a match to TRBD1. After removal of 0 bases from V and 6 bases from J, the junction contained 2 bases not matched to a gene. Per the germline V gene, CDR1 is WSHSY and CDR2 is SAAADI. The CDR3 length is 14 residues. The CDR3 nucleotides read TGCGCCAGCAGTGAGTCAGGGGGCTTTCAGCCCCAGCATTTT. It yields the protein CASSESGGFQPQHF.

This chain links TRBV7-9 with TRBJ1-5; TRBD1 is a possible D gene (5 bases). This CDR3 has 15 amino acids. Trimming shortened V by 4 bases and J by 5 bases, and 15 bases separated the two germline ends. Germline lookup yields CDR1 SEHNR and CDR2 FQNEAQ (reference sequence). The CDR3 loop reads CASSSTQGGDQPQHF. CDR3 DNA sequence: TGTGCCAGCAGCTCCACCCAGGGAGGGGATCAGCCCCAGCATTTT.

The rearrangement uses TRBV6-5 and TRBJ1-2; D is unclear. CDR3 length: 15 amino acids. Germline V CDR1 and CDR2: MNHEY, SVGAGI. V lost 2 bases, J lost 8 bases, and 18 bases lay in between. The CDR3 loop reads CASSYLPGRSGGYTF. The CDR3 region has the DNA TGTGCCAGCAGTTACCTGCCAGGCCGTTCAGGAGGCTACACCTTC.

The chain joins TRBV5-1 to TRBJ1-1; D possibly corresponds to TRBD1 (5 bases). CDR3 length: 14 amino acids. V was trimmed by 4 bases and J by 1 base, leaving 11 bases between them. CDR1 is SGHRS and CDR2 is YFSETQ in the germline V gene. The CDR3 DNA is TGCGCCAGCAGCCCTTCTGGGGGGAACACTGAAGCTTTCTTT. Its protein product is CASSPSGGNTEAFF.

The V and J genes are TRBV10-3 and TRBJ2-3, with 12 bases that match TRBD2. Germline lookup yields CDR1 ENHRY and CDR2 SYGVKD. This CDR3 region has 19 residues. The trim removed 0 bases at V and 0 bases at J, leaving 7 bases unmatched. The CDR3: CAISESNLAGGTSTDTQYF. CDR3 nucleotides: TGTGCCATCAGTGAGTCGAACCTAGCGGGGGGGACTAGCACAGATACGCAGTATTTT.

The chain recombines TRBV7-9 with TRBJ2-4; 7 bases fit TRBD1. V was clipped by 3 bases and J by 7 bases; unmatched bases: 3. The CDR3 runs to 13 residues. CDR1 SEHNR and CDR2 FQNEAQ come from the germline V gene (reference sequence). The CDR3 DNA follows: TGTGCCAGCAGCTTGTCCAGGGGGAACATTCAGTACTTC. It codes for CASSLSRGNIQYF.

Details on this clone: As the CDR3 is not closed by the conserved phenylalanine or tryptophan, this likely results from a read error. V usage is TRBV6-5 and J usage is TRBJ1-2, with D maybe TRBD1 (5 bases). Germline CDR1 and CDR2: MNHEY and SVGAGI. The CDR3 has 13 amino acids. Trimming cost V 9 bases and J 2 bases, with 13 bases left between them. The CDR3 loop is CASLQGWNYGYTL. The DNA for the CDR3 is TGTGCCAGTCTCCAGGGTTGGAACTATGGCTACACCCTC.

J is TRBJ1-2 and V is TRBV27; no definite D call. The CDR3 runs to 13 residues. The ends were cut back, 3 bases at V and 3 bases at J, with 8 bases in the middle. Germline loops: CDR1 MNHEY, CDR2 SMNVEV (reference sequence). CDR3 residues: CASSFGQDYGYTF. The CDR3 DNA follows: TGTGCCAGCAGTTTCGGGCAGGACTATGGCTACACCTTC.

This clone occurred once. The chain couples TRBV5-1 to TRBJ1-2, with TRBD1 matching 7 bases. V gave up 6 bases and J gave up 0 bases; unmatched junction bases: 5. Per the germline V gene, CDR1 is SGHRS and CDR2 is YFSETQ. CDR3 length: 14 amino acids. The CDR3 DNA reads TGCGCCAGCACCCAGACAGGGACTAACTATGGCTACACCTTC. This translates into CASTQTGTNYGYTF.

V and J are TRBV7-9 and TRBJ1-2; possibly TRBD1 for D (6 bases). The CDR3 totals 12 residues. Trimming removed 1 base from V and 8 bases from J, with 8 bases in between. CDR1 is SEHNR and CDR2 is FQNEAQ in the germline V gene (reference sequence). In DNA, the CDR3 is TGTGCCAGCAGCTTAGACAGGGACGGCTACACCTTC. It yields the protein CASSLDRDGYTF.

The chain employs TRBV5-5 and TRBJ2-3; 10 positions agree with TRBD1. Germline CDR1 SGHKS, CDR2 YYEKEE (reference sequence). The junction had 5 bases not matched to a gene; V was cut back by 4 bases and J by 6 bases. This CDR3 comprises 14 residues. CDR3 sequence (DNA): TGTGCCAGCAGCCGACGACAGGGGGCGGATACGCAGTATTTT. Amino acid sequence: CASSRRQGADTQYF.

V is TRBV10-3 and J is TRBJ1-5, with unresolved D. Germline assignment: CDR1 ENHRY and CDR2 SYGVKD. The length of the CDR3 is 15 residues. Trimming removed 2 bases from V and 0 bases from J, with 8 bases in between. The CDR3 region has the DNA TGTGCCATCAGTGAGGGCCGAAGTAGCAATCAGCCCCAGCATTTT. Translated, it gives CAISEGRSSNQPQHF.

The chain recombines TRBV5-6 with TRBJ2-2; D assignment may be TRBD1 or TRBD2 (5 bases each). This CDR3 has 14 residues. The V end lost 5 bases, the J end lost 4 bases, and 12 bases lay between the germline ends. Germline V gene data show CDR1 as SGHDT and CDR2 as YYEEEE. Here the CDR3 reads CASREVGVTGELFF. In DNA, the CDR3 is TGTGCCAGCAGGGAGGTGGGGGTCACCGGGGAGCTGTTTTTT.

This clone has a handful of counts. CDR3 residues: CASGRGKDEQYF. The CDR3 coding sequence is TGTGCCAGCGGCAGAGGGAAAGACGAGCAGTACTTC. J is TRBJ2-7 and V is TRBV9, with a tentative D call TRBD2 (5 bases). This CDR3 has 12 residues. Trimming cost V 7 bases and J 5 bases, with 13 bases left between them. Germline loops: CDR1 SGDLS, CDR2 YYNGEE.

The genes are TRBV28 and TRBJ2-7, with 9 bases fitting TRBD2. Germline lookup yields CDR1 MDHEN and CDR2 SYDVKM. The CDR3 covers 18 residues. V shed 2 bases and J 0 bases; nucleotides not matched to a gene: 11. Written as DNA, the CDR3 is TGTGCCAGCAGTTTAGCGGGACTTAGCGGGAGCCACTCCTACGAGCAGTACTTC. It encodes CASSLAGLSGSHSYEQYF.

This chain links TRBV7-6 with TRBJ2-5; D might be TRBD1 or TRBD2, each matching 5 bases. The CDR3 has 16 residues. The germline V and J ends were trimmed by 2 bases and 5 bases, with 18 bases remaining between them. Germline CDR1 and CDR2: SGHVS and FNYEAQ. The CDR3 spells CASSLWAGQERETQYF. In DNA form, the CDR3 reads TGTGCCAGCAGCTTATGGGCAGGGCAGGAGCGGGAGACCCAGTACTTC.

This clone was seen a handful of times. The chain carries TRBV7-9 and TRBJ1-1, with D possibly being TRBD1 (5 bases). V lost 3 bases and J lost 3, with 17 bases in between. This CDR3 is 16 amino acids long. CDR1 is SEHNR, CDR2 FQNEAQ, per germline (reference sequence). CDR3 amino acids: CASSFRQGGGDTEAFF. The CDR3 DNA reads as TGTGCCAGCAGCTTTAGGCAGGGTGGAGGGGACACTGAAGCTTTCTTT.

This chain joins TRBV9 and TRBJ2-4, with unresolved D. The CDR3 has 16 residues. The germline V gene encodes CDR1 SGDLS and CDR2 YYNGEE. Trimming took 0 bases from V and 0 from J, leaving 10 bases between them. CDR3 bases: TGTGCCAGCAGCGTAGGGTGGAAGATAGCCAAAAACATTCAGTACTTC. It encodes CASSVGWKIAKNIQYF.

The V call is TRBV10-3, the J call TRBJ2-7, with 9 positions matching TRBD2. This CDR3 region has 13 residues. Germline V gene sequence: CDR1 ENHRY, CDR2 SYGVKD. J gave up 5 bases and V 8 bases, and 7 bases lay outside the gene matches. DNA of the CDR3: TGTGCCATCGCTAGCGGGGTTGTCAACGAGCAGTACTTC. Amino acids: CAIASGVVNEQYF.